This T cell receptor beta chain was profiled in a study of HIV-infected patients and healthy controls. Via MiXCR, TCRdb re-called the 5' RACE reads, giving one row per CDR3 protein. The sample holds 18,000 or so distinct CDR3 sequences, about 19% seen once. CDR1 SGHAT and CDR2 FQNNGV come from the germline V gene. V was pared by 5 bases and J by 0 bases, with 16 bases between. The CDR3 sequence is 17 residues long. V and J are TRBV11-2 and TRBJ1-4; D uncertain. This TCR was sampled from a human donor in good health. The sequenced sample was CD8+ T cells from blood. DNA of the CDR3: TGTGCCAGCAGCCCTAGCGCGGCCCCTGCAACTAATGAAAAACTGTTTTTT. Encoded protein: CASSPSAAPATNEKLFF.